This T cell receptor (beta chain) originates from a study of blood T cells in healthy people across ages. Study results and caveats: Because donor CMV status was unknown, expanded clonotype changes were possibly confounded. Both naive CD4+ cell counts and diversity were greater in long-lived donors than in aged donors. As age increased, TCR beta diversity per million T cells fell in a roughly linear fashion.

Points on this clonotype: Its target is not known. It may be a read error: a sequence one base away is much more abundant.

At least 6 million PBMCs were isolated per sample. Then a second PCR, running about 6 to 12 cycles, was carried out with a sample-barcoded 5' primer and a J-beta primer mix. MiXCR was run by TCRdb on the 5' RACE reads, yielding one entry per CDR3 protein. Of about 1.1 million distinct CDR3 sequences in the sample, less than 45% were seen once. Trimming cost V 0 bases and J 13 bases; bases outside gene matches: 20. Germline assignment: CDR1 LGHNA and CDR2 YSLEER. The CDR3 has 18 amino acids. Sequencing was performed on blood. This TCR was recovered from a man aged 18 to 29 in good health. The J gene is TRBJ2-1, the V gene TRBV4-3, with TRBD2 matching 8 bases. The CDR3 DNA reads as TGCGCCAGCAGCCAAGATCTCACGACTAGCGCGTACCAAGAGACCCAGTTCTTC. Translation gives CASSQDLTTSAYQETQFF.